The rows below give T cell receptor beta chains drawn from one sample of a study of cytomegalovirus exposure and HLA in healthy donors. Data came from immunoSEQ multiplex PCR; TCRdb stores just in-frame clones and leaves some out. The sample carries roughly 86,000 clones, roughly 85% recorded once. The source material was PBMCs. These receptors came from a female donor in good health and CMV-seronegative. The CDR3 runs from the conserved cysteine through the conserved F or W. A D gene is named only where the DNA matches it firmly. Clone size is not always given. Where it is, it says once, few, many or a class for expanded clones.

d_call: TRBD1; j_call: TRBJ1-1; clone_size: .; v_call: TRBV7-8; cdr3_aa: CASSLALRQGGTEAFF; cdr3_nt: TGTGCCAGCAGCTTAGCGCTCAGACAGGGCGGAACTGAAGCTTTCTTT
d_call: TRBD1; j_call: TRBJ2-7; clone_size: .; v_call: TRBV14; cdr3_aa: CASSQGVTGINPYEQYF; cdr3_nt: TGTGCCAGCAGCCAAGGGGTGACAGGGATTAATCCCTACGAGCAGTACTTC
d_call: .; j_call: TRBJ2-1; clone_size: .; v_call: TRBV6-5; cdr3_aa: CASSYTGARTDEQFF; cdr3_nt: TGTGCCAGCAGTTACACGGGAGCCCGTACAGATGAGCAGTTCTTC
d_call: TRBD2; j_call: TRBJ2-5; clone_size: once; v_call: TRBV6-5; cdr3_aa: CASSYGGGVETQYF; cdr3_nt: TGTGCCAGCAGTTACGGCGGGGGGGTAGAGACCCAGTACTTC
d_call: TRBD1; j_call: TRBJ1-2; clone_size: .; v_call: TRBV6-1; cdr3_aa: CASGEQGYGYTF; cdr3_nt: TGTGCCAGCGGAGAACAGGGGTATGGCTACACCTTC
d_call: .; j_call: TRBJ1-5; clone_size: few; v_call: TRBV6-1; cdr3_aa: CASSEGLRNQPQHF; cdr3_nt: TGTGCCAGCAGTGAAGGACTTCGCAATCAGCCCCAGCATTTT
d_call: TRBD1; j_call: TRBJ1-1; clone_size: .; v_call: TRBV9; cdr3_aa: CASSVGGQGAAEAFF; cdr3_nt: TGTGCCAGCAGCGTAGGAGGACAGGGGGCCGCTGAAGCTTTCTTT
d_call: TRBD1; j_call: TRBJ1-4; clone_size: .; v_call: TRBV28; cdr3_aa: CASSLGGGASWEKLFF; cdr3_nt: TGTGCCAGCAGTTTAGGAGGGGGCGCGAGTTGGGAAAAACTGTTTTTT
d_call: .; j_call: TRBJ2-6; clone_size: .; v_call: TRBV27; cdr3_aa: CASGTGSGANVLTF; cdr3_nt: TGTGCCAGCGGCACAGGGTCTGGGGCCAACGTCCTGACTTTC
d_call: .; j_call: TRBJ2-2; clone_size: .; v_call: TRBV5-6; cdr3_aa: CASSMRGWNTGELFF; cdr3_nt: TGTGCCAGCAGCATGCGGGGATGGAACACCGGGGAGCTGTTTTTT
d_call: .; j_call: TRBJ2-5; clone_size: .; v_call: TRBV19; cdr3_aa: CASRRGEGTQYF; cdr3_nt: TGTGCCAGTAGACGGGGAGAGGGGACCCAGTACTTC
d_call: .; j_call: TRBJ2-5; clone_size: .; v_call: TRBV20-1; cdr3_aa: CSARGEVQYF; cdr3_nt: TGCAGTGCTAGAGGGGAGGTCCAGTACTTC
d_call: .; j_call: TRBJ2-7; clone_size: few; v_call: TRBV4-2; cdr3_aa: CASSQDEGNYEQYF; cdr3_nt: TGTGCCAGCAGCCAAGATGAGGGAAACTACGAGCAGTACTTC
d_call: .; j_call: TRBJ2-3; clone_size: .; v_call: TRBV15; cdr3_aa: CATSRDRLRDTQYF; cdr3_nt: TGTGCCACCAGCAGGGACAGACTACGGGATACGCAGTATTTT
d_call: TRBD1; j_call: TRBJ1-1; clone_size: few; v_call: TRBV6-5; cdr3_aa: CASRGTGAGAEAFF; cdr3_nt: TGTGCCAGCAGGGGGACAGGGGCGGGGGCTGAAGCTTTCTTT
d_call: TRBD2; j_call: TRBJ2-7; clone_size: .; v_call: TRBV10-3; cdr3_aa: CAISTSGSPYEQYF; cdr3_nt: TGTGCCATCAGCACTAGCGGGTCCCCCTACGAGCAGTACTTC
d_call: .; j_call: TRBJ1-1; clone_size: once; v_call: TRBV10-2; cdr3_aa: CASSEAGGNTEAFF; cdr3_nt: TGCGCCAGCAGTGAAGCGGGGGGAAACACTGAAGCTTTCTTT
d_call: .; j_call: TRBJ1-1; clone_size: .; v_call: TRBV2; cdr3_aa: CASTKEGMNTEAFF; cdr3_nt: TGTGCCAGCACCAAGGAGGGGATGAACACTGAAGCTTTCTTT
d_call: .; j_call: TRBJ2-5; clone_size: .; v_call: TRBV21-1; cdr3_aa: CASSKDCAKETQYF; cdr3_nt: TGTGCCAGCAGCAAAGACTGCGCGAAAGAGACCCAGTACTTC
d_call: .; j_call: TRBJ2-5; clone_size: .; v_call: TRBV2; cdr3_aa: CASNRDPQEPQYF; cdr3_nt: TGTGCCAGCAACAGGGACCCCCAAGAGCCCCAGTACTTC
d_call: .; j_call: TRBJ2-1; clone_size: .; v_call: TRBV25-1; cdr3_aa: CASASLETNEQFF; cdr3_nt: TGTGCCAGCGCCTCCCTAGAGACCAATGAGCAGTTCTTC
d_call: TRBD1; j_call: TRBJ2-1; clone_size: .; v_call: TRBV5-1; cdr3_aa: CASSLTQGASNEQFF; cdr3_nt: TGCGCCAGCAGCTTGACACAGGGGGCGAGCAATGAGCAGTTCTTC
d_call: .; j_call: TRBJ2-3; clone_size: .; v_call: TRBV10-2; cdr3_aa: CASRSTPMTDTQYF; cdr3_nt: TGCGCCAGCCGGAGTACCCCCATGACAGATACGCAGTATTTT
d_call: .; j_call: TRBJ1-3; clone_size: .; v_call: TRBV5-6; cdr3_aa: CASSLSSSGNTIYF; cdr3_nt: TGTGCCAGCAGCTTGAGTAGCTCTGGAAACACCATATATTTT
d_call: TRBD2; j_call: TRBJ2-7; clone_size: once; v_call: TRBV6-1; cdr3_aa: CASSKREGSYEQYF; cdr3_nt: TGTGCCAGCAGCAAGCGGGAAGGGTCTTACGAGCAGTACTTC
d_call: TRBD1; j_call: TRBJ1-1; clone_size: few; v_call: TRBV6-1; cdr3_aa: CASSEESGGSTEAFF; cdr3_nt: TGTGCCAGCAGTGAAGAATCAGGGGGGAGCACTGAAGCTTTCTTT
d_call: .; j_call: TRBJ2-2; clone_size: .; v_call: TRBV7-9; cdr3_aa: CASSPGYGTHNTGELFF; cdr3_nt: TGTGCCAGCAGCCCAGGTTACGGGACTCACAACACCGGGGAGCTGTTTTTT
d_call: .; j_call: TRBJ1-2; clone_size: few; v_call: TRBV5-1; cdr3_aa: CASSPQQGKTVGGYTF; cdr3_nt: TGCGCCAGCAGCCCACAACAGGGAAAGACGGTTGGAGGCTACACCTTC
d_call: TRBD1; j_call: TRBJ1-3; clone_size: .; v_call: TRBV4-1; cdr3_aa: CASSDLRQGPGNTIYF; cdr3_nt: TGCGCCAGCAGCGACCTTCGACAGGGACCCGGAAACACCATATATTTT
d_call: TRBD1; j_call: TRBJ2-7; clone_size: .; v_call: TRBV19; cdr3_aa: CASRQSGTGVYEQYF; cdr3_nt: TGTGCCAGCCGACAATCCGGGACAGGGGTGTACGAGCAGTACTTC
d_call: .; j_call: TRBJ2-7; clone_size: .; v_call: TRBV19; cdr3_aa: CASSIRTGSDEQYF; cdr3_nt: TGTGCCAGTAGTATCCGAACAGGGAGCGACGAGCAGTACTTC
d_call: TRBD2; j_call: TRBJ2-7; clone_size: .; v_call: TRBV28; cdr3_aa: CASSARASGSGRQYF; cdr3_nt: TGTGCCAGCTCGGCTAGGGCTAGCGGGAGTGGTCGTCAGTACTTC
d_call: TRBD2; j_call: TRBJ2-3; clone_size: .; v_call: TRBV5-1; cdr3_aa: CASSPPREGTDTQYF; cdr3_nt: TGCGCCAGCAGCCCTCCTCGGGAGGGTACAGATACGCAGTATTTT
d_call: .; j_call: TRBJ1-3; clone_size: once; v_call: TRBV6-5; cdr3_aa: CASSRPGVAGNTIYF; cdr3_nt: TGTGCCAGCAGTCGACCGGGTGTGGCTGGAAACACCATATATTTT
d_call: TRBD1; j_call: TRBJ1-1; clone_size: few; v_call: TRBV4-3; cdr3_aa: CASSQPGQGNSEAFF; cdr3_nt: TGCGCCAGCAGCCAGCCGGGACAGGGTAACTCTGAAGCTTTCTTT
d_call: .; j_call: TRBJ1-5; clone_size: .; v_call: TRBV28; cdr3_aa: CASSLRVIQPQHF; cdr3_nt: TGTGCCAGCAGTCTCAGGGTCATTCAGCCCCAGCATTTT
d_call: .; j_call: TRBJ2-5; clone_size: .; v_call: TRBV2; cdr3_aa: CASRGAPQETQYF; cdr3_nt: TGTGCCAGCAGGGGGGCCCCACAAGAGACCCAGTACTTC
d_call: .; j_call: TRBJ2-5; clone_size: .; v_call: TRBV6-1; cdr3_aa: CASSEIALGTQYF; cdr3_nt: TGTGCCAGCAGTGAGATTGCCCTCGGGACCCAGTACTTC
d_call: TRBD2; j_call: TRBJ2-7; clone_size: .; v_call: TRBV29-1; cdr3_aa: CSVMGTSGGSYEQYF; cdr3_nt: TGCAGCGTGATGGGGACTAGCGGGGGTTCCTACGAGCAGTACTTC
d_call: TRBD1; j_call: TRBJ1-2; clone_size: .; v_call: TRBV6-1; cdr3_aa: CASSQGGSSGYTF; cdr3_nt: TGTGCCAGCAGTCAGGGGGGTTCGTCTGGATACACCTTC
d_call: .; j_call: TRBJ1-2; clone_size: .; v_call: TRBV5-1; cdr3_aa: CASSLAARATSSGYTF; cdr3_nt: TGCGCCAGCAGCTTGGCCGCCAGGGCAACAAGTAGCGGCTACACCTTC
d_call: .; j_call: TRBJ1-4; clone_size: .; v_call: TRBV2; cdr3_aa: CASSEVWGVGDEKLFF; cdr3_nt: TGTGCCAGCAGTGAAGTATGGGGGGTCGGGGATGAAAAACTGTTTTTT
d_call: .; j_call: TRBJ2-7; clone_size: .; v_call: TRBV28; cdr3_aa: CASNLPGQGYEQYF; cdr3_nt: TGTGCCAGCAACCTCCCCGGGCAGGGCTACGAGCAGTACTTC
d_call: .; j_call: TRBJ2-1; clone_size: .; v_call: TRBV5-1; cdr3_aa: CASSLGASSYNEQFF; cdr3_nt: TGCGCCAGCAGCTTGGGGGCGAGCTCCTACAATGAGCAGTTCTTC
d_call: TRBD1; j_call: TRBJ1-4; clone_size: many; v_call: TRBV27; cdr3_aa: CASSPGQELNEKLFF; cdr3_nt: TGTGCCAGCAGTCCCGGACAGGAATTAAATGAAAAACTGTTTTTT
d_call: .; j_call: TRBJ2-5; clone_size: .; v_call: TRBV5-1; cdr3_aa: CASSLAYQETQYF; cdr3_nt: TGCGCCAGCAGCTTAGCGTACCAAGAGACCCAGTACTTC
d_call: TRBD2; j_call: TRBJ2-1; clone_size: few; v_call: TRBV2; cdr3_aa: CASSVSSGSWRQFF; cdr3_nt: TGTGCCAGCAGTGTGTCTAGCGGGAGTTGGCGGCAGTTCTTC
d_call: TRBD1; j_call: TRBJ2-1; clone_size: .; v_call: TRBV6-5; cdr3_aa: CASSYRQGDYNEQFF; cdr3_nt: TGTGCCAGCAGTTACCGTCAGGGGGACTACAATGAGCAGTTCTTC
d_call: TRBD2; j_call: TRBJ2-5; clone_size: .; v_call: TRBV10-3; cdr3_aa: CAIMGTSLETQYF; cdr3_nt: TGTGCCATCATGGGGACTAGCTTGGAGACCCAGTACTTC
d_call: TRBD1; j_call: TRBJ1-5; clone_size: .; v_call: TRBV19; cdr3_aa: CASSRGQGASGGQHF; cdr3_nt: TGTGCCAGTAGTAGAGGACAGGGGGCCTCCGGGGGCCAGCATTTT
d_call: TRBD1; j_call: TRBJ1-6; clone_size: .; v_call: TRBV7-3; cdr3_aa: CASRLTGNNSPLHF; cdr3_nt: TGTGCCAGCAGGTTGACAGGGAATAATTCACCCCTCCACTTT
d_call: TRBD1; j_call: TRBJ1-1; clone_size: .; v_call: TRBV13; cdr3_aa: CASSLGTGRTEAFF; cdr3_nt: TGTGCCAGCAGCTTAGGGACAGGGCGGACTGAAGCTTTCTTT
d_call: .; j_call: TRBJ2-7; clone_size: .; v_call: TRBV19; cdr3_aa: CASSIAHRATREQYF; cdr3_nt: TGTGCCAGTAGTATCGCCCACAGGGCTACTAGGGAGCAGTACTTC
d_call: .; j_call: TRBJ2-2; clone_size: .; v_call: TRBV2; cdr3_aa: CANSARGRGELFF; cdr3_nt: TGTGCCAACTCAGCCAGGGGCCGAGGGGAGCTGTTTTTT